The clone carrying this T cell receptor beta chain was seen a few times. The CDR3 extends over 16 amino acids. Germline V gene lookup returns CDR1 SGDLS and CDR2 YYNGEE. Unmatched junction bases numbered 1, after V lost 0 bases and J lost 1 base. Original analysis: Estimation of nucleated cell counts was performed using reference gene primer amplification. Method: immunoSEQ multiplex PCR; TCRdb's copy keeps in-frame clones and lacks some. The V and J calls and the clone size are those of that table, but D and trimming were determined from the DNA. The sample includes around 340,000 clones, over 70% of them seen just once. These data come from a study of blood T cell repertoires in COVID-19. In the study overall: Sources were T cells, B-cell-depleted T cells, or PBMCs; the material itself was cDNA or gDNA.

This TCR derives from a man between 25 and 39 years old with active or convalescent COVID-19. The chain carries TRBV9 and TRBJ2-2; 9 bases agree with TRBD2. Material: peripheral blood. Here the CDR3 DNA reads TGTGCCAGCAGCGTAGAACTAGCGGGGAACACCGGGGAGCTGTTTTTT. Its translation is CASSVELAGNTGELFF.